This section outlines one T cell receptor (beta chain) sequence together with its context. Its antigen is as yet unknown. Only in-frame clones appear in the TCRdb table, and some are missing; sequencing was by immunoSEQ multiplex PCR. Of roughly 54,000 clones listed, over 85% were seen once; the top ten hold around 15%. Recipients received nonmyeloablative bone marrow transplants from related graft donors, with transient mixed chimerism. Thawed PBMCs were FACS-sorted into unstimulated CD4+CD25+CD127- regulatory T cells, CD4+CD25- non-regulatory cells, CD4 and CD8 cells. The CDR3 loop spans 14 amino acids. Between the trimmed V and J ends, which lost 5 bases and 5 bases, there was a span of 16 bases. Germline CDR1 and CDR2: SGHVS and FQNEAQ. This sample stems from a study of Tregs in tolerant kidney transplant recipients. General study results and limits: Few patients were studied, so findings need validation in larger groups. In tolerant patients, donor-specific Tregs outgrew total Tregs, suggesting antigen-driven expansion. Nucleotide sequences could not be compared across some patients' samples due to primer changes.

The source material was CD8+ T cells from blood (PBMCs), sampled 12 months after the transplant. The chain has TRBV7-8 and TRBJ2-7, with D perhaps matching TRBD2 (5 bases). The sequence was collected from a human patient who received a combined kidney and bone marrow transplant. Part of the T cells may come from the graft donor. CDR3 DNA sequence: TGTGCCAGCAGCCAGAAGAGGGAAAGTCACGAGCAGTACTTC. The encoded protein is CASSQKRESHEQYF.